These 25 T cell receptor beta chains share one sample of origin, sequenced in a study of cytomegalovirus exposure and HLA in healthy donors. The protocol was immunoSEQ multiplex PCR, while the TCRdb copy is restricted to in-frame clones and leaves out a portion. The table shows 70,000 or so clones, with over 85% occurring only once. The sequenced material came from PBMCs. These receptors were collected from a man younger than 30 in good health and CMV-seropositive.

This chain links TRBV7-9 with TRBJ1-1, with TRBD1 matching 8 bases. The ends lost 7 bases at V and 2 bases at J; junction bases unmatched: 12. The CDR3 spans 16 residues. Germline V gene sequence: CDR1 SEHNR, CDR2 FQNEAQ (reference sequence). The CDR3 here is CASTPSAGGANTEAFF. The CDR3 DNA reads TGTGCCAGCACCCCTTCGGCAGGGGGCGCAAACACTGAAGCTTTCTTT. The whole variable domain, filled in from reference TRBV7-9 and TRBJ1-1, reads DTGVSQNPRHKITKRGQNVTFRCDPISEHNRLYWYRQTLGQGPEFLTYFQNEAQLEKSRLLSDRFSAERPKGSFSTLEIQRTEQGDSAMYLCASTPSAGGANTEAFFGQGTRLTVV.

This chain uses TRBV11-2 with TRBJ2-7; TRBD2 matches 9 bases. The CDR3 length is 17 residues. V dropped 1 base and J dropped 2; count of bases not matched to a gene: 9. CDR1 SGHAT and CDR2 FQNNGV come from the germline V gene. Written as DNA, the CDR3 is TGTGCCAGCAGCTTAGTGGGCGGGAGGGCCTTGGCCTACGAGCAGTACTTC. Amino acids: CASSLVGGRALAYEQYF.

The J gene is TRBJ2-1, the V gene TRBV5-4; D is undetermined. Germline-derived CDR1 and CDR2 are SGHNT and YYREEE (reference sequence). The CDR3 loop spans 15 amino acids. The V end was cut by 2 bases, the J end by 1 base, with 10 bases between. CDR3 protein: CASSFLTESYNEQFF. The DNA for the CDR3 is TGTGCCAGCAGCTTTCTCACCGAGTCCTACAATGAGCAGTTCTTC.

V is TRBV6-4 and J is TRBJ2-1; tentative D call: TRBD2 (6 bases). Germline CDR1 is MRHNA and CDR2 is SNTAGT. The CDR3 loop spans 15 amino acids. With 0 bases removed from V and 0 bases from J, the gap between germline ends came to 6 bases. The CDR3 DNA follows: TGTGCCAGCAGTGACTCTAGCGGCTCCTACAATGAGCAGTTCTTC. Translating gives CASSDSSGSYNEQFF.

The chain is built from TRBV6-6 and TRBJ2-3; 10 positions match TRBD2. The CDR3 is 15 amino acids. V lost 2 bases and J lost 6; bases outside the gene matches: 5. CDR1 is MNHNY, CDR2 SVGAGI, per germline (reference sequence). CDR3 DNA sequence: TGTGCCAGCAGTTACGCCCTAGCGGGAGCGGATACGCAGTATTTT. It is translated as CASSYALAGADTQYF.

The rearrangement joins TRBV2 to TRBJ1-5, with TRBD1 as a possible D gene (6 bases). This CDR3 is built from 13 residues. The germline V gene encodes CDR1 SNHLY and CDR2 FYNNEI. The V gene lost 6 bases and the J gene lost 5 bases, with 11 bases spanning the gap. The CDR3 spells CASSDTGYQPQHF. CDR3 DNA: TGTGCCAGCAGCGATACAGGGTATCAGCCCCAGCATTTT.

The J gene is TRBJ2-7, the V gene TRBV19, with D possibly being TRBD2 (6 bases). This CDR3 comprises 15 residues. The germline CDR1 and CDR2 sequences are LNHDA and SQIVND (reference sequence). V shed 5 bases and J shed 3 bases, with 17 bases lying between them. The CDR3 protein is CASSPGGDSGYEQYF. In nucleotides, the CDR3 is TGTGCCAGTAGTCCCGGCGGAGATAGCGGCTACGAGCAGTACTTC.

The chain employs TRBV20-1 and TRBJ2-1; D unclear. Germline CDR1 reads DFQATT; CDR2 reads SNEGSKA (reference sequence). This CDR3 spans 11 amino acids. V shed 5 bases and J shed 8 bases, with 10 bases lying between them. The CDR3 sequence is CSAPSRDEQFF. DNA for the CDR3: TGCAGTGCTCCGTCACGGGATGAGCAGTTCTTC.

V is TRBV7-3 and J is TRBJ2-2; the match to TRBD2 covers 12 bases. The length of the CDR3 is 16 residues. Germline values: CDR1 SGHTA, CDR2 FQGTGA. The V segment lost 3 bases and the J segment 5 bases; nucleotides outside the gene matches: 4. CDR3 sequence (DNA): TGTGCCAGCAGCTTCTCCGGGACTAGCGGGACCGGGGAGCTGTTTTTT. The encoded protein is CASSFSGTSGTGELFF.

This clone has only one observation. This chain links TRBV6-1 with TRBJ2-7; tentative D call: TRBD1 (6 bases). The CDR3 contains 13 residues. In germline, CDR1 is MNHNS, CDR2 SASEGT. V shed 7 bases and J shed 3 bases, with 13 bases lying between them. The CDR3 region is CASKVQGIYEQYF. In DNA form, the CDR3 reads TGTGCCAGCAAAGTACAGGGCATCTACGAGCAGTACTTC.

CDR3 sequence reads: CAWSGQPNTEAFF. In DNA, the CDR3 is TGTGCCTGGAGCGGACAGCCGAACACTGAAGCTTTCTTT. This chain uses TRBV30 with TRBJ1-1; weak D call: TRBD1 (6 bases). This CDR3 spans 13 amino acids. CDR1 GTSNPN and CDR2 SVGIG come from the germline V gene (reference sequence). V was pared by 3 bases and J by 1 base, with 9 bases between. Full variable domain (remainder filled in from reference TRBV30 and TRBJ1-1): SQTIHQWPATLVQPVGSPLSLECTVEGTSNPNLYWYRQAAGRGLQLLFYSVGIGQISSEVPQNLSASRPQDRQFILSSKKLLLSDSGFYLCAWSGQPNTEAFFGQGTRLTVV.

This sequence joins TRBV5-6 and TRBJ2-2; TRBD1 matches at 8 bases. CDR1 SGHDT and CDR2 YYEEEE come from the germline V gene. Trimming cost V 6 bases and J 2 bases; bases outside gene matches: 9. CDR3 length equals 16 residues. The CDR3 DNA reads TGTGCCAGCACCACGGCCGGGACAGGTAACACCGGGGAGCTGTTTTTT. Its translation: CASTTAGTGNTGELFF.

The rearrangement uses TRBV15 and TRBJ1-4; D ambiguous. The CDR3 is made up of 13 amino acids. V dropped 1 base and J dropped 8 bases, with 8 bases sitting between them. From germline, CDR1 is LNHNV and CDR2 YYDKDF (reference sequence). The CDR3 sequence: CATSRASGEKLFF. The CDR3 DNA reads TGTGCCACCAGCAGAGCATCGGGGGAAAAACTGTTTTTT.

The rearrangement joins TRBV5-8 to TRBJ2-1, with a possible D match to TRBD1 (5 bases). V lost 9 bases and J lost 0, with 13 bases in between. The CDR3 contains 14 residues. CDR1 and CDR2 from the germline V gene are SGHTS and YDEGEE. The CDR3 protein is CAIPTEPSYNEQFF. The CDR3 DNA reads TGTGCCATCCCGACAGAACCCTCCTACAATGAGCAGTTCTTC. The full variable domain, in which reference TRBV5-8 and TRBJ2-1 provide the parts outside the CDR3, is EAGVTQSPTHLIKTRGQQATLRCSPISGHTSVYWYQQALGLGLQFLLWYDEGEERNRGNFPPRFSGRQFPNYSSELNVNALELEDSALYLCAIPTEPSYNEQFFGPGTRLTVL.

V is TRBV5-4 and J is TRBJ1-1; tentatively, D is TRBD1 (6 bases). The germline gives CDR1 SGHNT, CDR2 YYREEE (reference sequence). The CDR3 sequence is 16 residues long. The germline V and J ends were trimmed by 4 bases and 3 bases, with 19 bases remaining between them. CDR3 nucleotides: TGTGCCAGCAGCCCTCGGACAGAACCCTGGGACACTGAAGCTTTCTTT. Amino acid sequence: CASSPRTEPWDTEAFF.

The V gene is TRBV28, the J gene TRBJ1-5; D gene unclear. V lost 1 base and J lost 5, with 9 bases in between. This CDR3 has 14 amino acids. The germline gives CDR1 MDHEN, CDR2 SYDVKM. CDR3: CASSLLAGDQPQHF. CDR3 sequence (DNA): TGTGCCAGCAGTTTATTGGCCGGAGATCAGCCCCAGCATTTT.

V usage is TRBV6-1 and J usage is TRBJ2-1; D gene uncertain. The ends were cut back, 3 bases at V and 0 bases at J, with 9 bases in the middle. Germline V gene sequence: CDR1 MNHNS, CDR2 SASEGT. The CDR3 totals 15 residues. CDR3 bases: TGTGCCAGCAGTGATGGCCCTCTCTCCTACAATGAGCAGTTCTTC. Translation: CASSDGPLSYNEQFF.

This chain connects TRBV9 to TRBJ2-1; 7 bases line up with TRBD1. CDR3 length: 13 residues. Germline V gene lookup returns CDR1 SGDLS and CDR2 YYNGEE. After removal of 4 bases from V and 3 bases from J, the junction contained 1 base not matched to a gene. Here the CDR3 DNA reads TGTGCCAGCAGCAGGGACAGCTACAATGAGCAGTTCTTC. Protein product: CASSRDSYNEQFF.

In this sample, this clone turned up once. The CDR3 spells CASSPTLAGASFYEQYF. DNA for the CDR3: TGTGCCAGCTCACCGACCTTAGCGGGAGCCTCCTTTTACGAGCAGTACTTC. The chain couples TRBV18 to TRBJ2-7; 9 nucleotides match TRBD2. V gave up 3 bases and J gave up 4 bases; unmatched junction bases: 13. This CDR3 region has 17 residues. Germline CDR1 reads KGHSH; CDR2 reads LQKENI.

The J gene is TRBJ2-7, the V gene TRBV29-1; D unresolved. The germline V gene encodes CDR1 SQVTM and CDR2 ANQGSEA. V gave up 7 bases and J gave up 0 bases, with 13 bases separating them. The CDR3 is 13 residues long. CDR3 sequence: CSARGVSSYEQYF. The CDR3 region has the DNA TGCAGCGCCCGCGGAGTCAGCTCCTACGAGCAGTACTTC.

The chain has TRBV9 and TRBJ2-2; possible D gene TRBD2, 6 bases. The V end lost 0 bases, the J end lost 0 bases, and 9 bases lay between the germline ends. Germline-derived CDR1 and CDR2 are SGDLS and YYNGEE. The CDR3 consists of 16 residues. CDR3 in amino acids: CASSVVGGTNTGELFF. CDR3 in DNA: TGTGCCAGCAGCGTAGTCGGGGGAACGAACACCGGGGAGCTGTTTTTT.

The rearrangement links TRBV10-3 to TRBJ1-1; TRBD1 matches 7 bases. The length of the CDR3 is 11 residues. Looked up from germline, CDR1 is ENHRY and CDR2 is SYGVKD. J lost 8 bases, V lost 6 bases, and 3 bases had no gene match. CDR3 sequence (DNA): TGTGCCATCAGGACAGGGTCGGAAGCTTTCTTT. This encodes CAIRTGSEAFF.

This chain uses TRBV20-1 with TRBJ1-2; D is undetermined. V shed 3 bases and J shed 3 bases, with 5 bases lying between them. Germline loops: CDR1 DFQATT, CDR2 SNEGSKA (reference sequence). The CDR3 is 11 amino acids. CDR3 sequence: CSASRDYGYTF. Here the CDR3 DNA reads TGCAGTGCTAGTCGAGACTATGGCTACACCTTC.

This clone was detected once. The chain combines TRBV5-1 with TRBJ1-4; D may be TRBD1 (6 bases). There are 13 residues in the CDR3. Germline V gene sequence: CDR1 SGHRS, CDR2 YFSETQ. Trimming shortened V by 6 bases and J by 3 bases, and 9 bases separated the two germline ends. CDR3 in amino acids: CASTGGPNEKLFF. CDR3 nucleotides: TGCGCCAGCACCGGGGGGCCTAATGAAAAACTGTTTTTT.

The CDR3, as DNA: TGTGCCAGCAGGGGACAGACCGCCTCCTACGAGCAGTACTTC. Translated, it gives CASRGQTASYEQYF. The V gene is TRBV6-1, the J gene TRBJ2-7; TRBD1 matches at 7 bases. This CDR3 contains 14 residues. Germline CDR1 is MNHNS and CDR2 is SASEGT. The J segment lost 0 bases and the V segment lost 6 bases, leaving 5 bases of the junction unmatched.